Shown below are 8 T cell receptor beta chains from a single sample sequenced in a study of T cell repertoires in cytomegalovirus infection. These receptors have no identified antigens. TCRdb itself ran the reads through MiXCR, one entry per CDR3 protein. The table records 95,000 to 120,000 distinct CDR3 sequences, more than 30% of them present only once. Sample: CD8+ T cells from cultured PBMCs, taken from culture after CMV antigen stimulation. The receptors here all came from a human donor in good health (CMV status not recorded). Some clones in this sample may be carry-over from other donors' samples.

CDR3 loop: CASSLRGGDEQFF. DNA of the CDR3: TGTGCCAGCAGTTTAAGAGGGGGGGATGAGCAGTTCTTC. The V gene is TRBV27, the J gene TRBJ2-1; TRBD2 might be the D (7 bases). CDR3 length equals 13 residues. The germline V gene has CDR1 MNHEY and CDR2 SMNVEV (reference sequence). The V gene lost 2 bases and the J gene lost 8 bases, with 10 bases spanning the gap.

This clonotype has at least ten counts. This chain links TRBV7-2 with TRBJ1-1; 8 bases line up with TRBD1. V dropped 6 bases and J dropped 0; count of bases not matched to a gene: 6. Germline loops: CDR1 SGHTA, CDR2 FQGNSA. The CDR3 spans 15 residues. Here the CDR3 reads CASSKQGGMNTEAFF. DNA for the CDR3: TGTGCCAGCAGTAAACAGGGGGGAATGAACACTGAAGCTTTCTTT.

This clonotype came up a few times. The chain has TRBV7-9 and TRBJ1-1; D uncertain. The CDR3 loop spans 15 amino acids. Germline values: CDR1 SEHNR, CDR2 FQNEAQ (reference sequence). V lost 1 base to trimming and J lost 1 base, with 10 bases between them. This CDR3 is CASSLGSGRNTEAFF. CDR3 sequence (DNA): TGTGCCAGCAGCTTAGGTTCCGGCCGGAACACTGAAGCTTTCTTT.

This clonotype was counted a few times. The chain joins TRBV28 to TRBJ2-1; 8 bases are a match to TRBD2. Germline CDR1 is MDHEN and CDR2 is SYDVKM. The CDR3 is 15 amino acids. Trimming cost V 5 bases and J 4 bases; bases outside gene matches: 7. The CDR3 sequence: CASSIGGAGYNEQFF. The CDR3 bases are TGTGCCAGCAGTATCGGGGGGGCCGGTTACAATGAGCAGTTCTTC.

This clonotype came up many times. The chain joins TRBV11-2 to TRBJ2-1; TRBD2 matches 8 bases. CDR3 size: 15 residues. V was pared by 5 bases and J by 4 bases, with 7 bases of the junction left unmatched. Germline assignment: CDR1 SGHAT and CDR2 FQNNGV. The CDR3, as DNA: TGTGCCAGCAGCCCCGGACTAGCCGTATACAATGAGCAGTTCTTC. Its translation: CASSPGLAVYNEQFF. Using reference TRBV11-2 and TRBJ2-1 for the parts outside the CDR3, the full variable domain is EAGVAQSPRYKIIEKRQSVAFWCNPISGHATLYWYQQILGQGPKLLIQFQNNGVVDDSQLPKDRFSAERLKGVDSTLKIQPAKLEDSAVYLCASSPGLAVYNEQFFGPGTRLTVL.

The V and J genes are TRBV7-9 and TRBJ1-5, with a tentative D call TRBD1 (6 bases). V lost 10 bases and J 0 bases, leaving 19 bases between the germline ends. Per germline, CDR1 SEHNR and CDR2 FQNEAQ (reference sequence). This CDR3 is built from 16 residues. CDR3: CATKSRGPYSNQPQHF. The CDR3 DNA is TGTGCCACCAAATCCCGGGGGCCGTATAGCAATCAGCCCCAGCATTTT.

The genes are TRBV7-6 and TRBJ2-1, with 8 nucleotides matching TRBD2. The V gene end was trimmed by 3 bases and the J gene end by 7 bases; junction bases not matched to a gene: 11. Germline values: CDR1 SGHVS, CDR2 FNYEAQ. This CDR3 has 16 amino acids. In nucleotides, the CDR3 is TGTGCCAGCAGCTTGACCCGGGGGGGTTTGGGGAATGAGCAGTTCTTC. This codes for CASSLTRGGLGNEQFF.

The chain employs TRBV12-3 or TRBV12-4 and TRBJ1-1; maybe TRBD1 (5 bases). The CDR3 consists of 14 residues. V dropped 3 bases and J dropped 0 bases, with 8 bases sitting between them. The DNA for the CDR3 is TGTGCCAGCAGTTTTGCAGGGATGAACACTGAAGCTTTCTTT. Its translation is CASSFAGMNTEAFF.